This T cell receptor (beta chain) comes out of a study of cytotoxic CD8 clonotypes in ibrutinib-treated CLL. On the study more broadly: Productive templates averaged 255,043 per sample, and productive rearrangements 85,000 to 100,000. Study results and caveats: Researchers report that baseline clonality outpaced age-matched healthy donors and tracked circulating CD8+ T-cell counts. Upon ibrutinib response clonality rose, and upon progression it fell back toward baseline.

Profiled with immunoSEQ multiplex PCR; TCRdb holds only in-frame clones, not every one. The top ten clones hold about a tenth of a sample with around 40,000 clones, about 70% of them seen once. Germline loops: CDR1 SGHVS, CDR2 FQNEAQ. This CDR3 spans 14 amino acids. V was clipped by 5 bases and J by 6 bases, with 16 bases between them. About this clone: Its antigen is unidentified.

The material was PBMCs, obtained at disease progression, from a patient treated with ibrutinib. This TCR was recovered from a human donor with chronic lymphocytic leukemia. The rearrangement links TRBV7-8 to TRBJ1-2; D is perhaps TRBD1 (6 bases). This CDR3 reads CASSPREGENGYTF. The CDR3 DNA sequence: TGTGCCAGCAGCCCGAGAGAGGGGGAGAATGGCTACACCTTC.